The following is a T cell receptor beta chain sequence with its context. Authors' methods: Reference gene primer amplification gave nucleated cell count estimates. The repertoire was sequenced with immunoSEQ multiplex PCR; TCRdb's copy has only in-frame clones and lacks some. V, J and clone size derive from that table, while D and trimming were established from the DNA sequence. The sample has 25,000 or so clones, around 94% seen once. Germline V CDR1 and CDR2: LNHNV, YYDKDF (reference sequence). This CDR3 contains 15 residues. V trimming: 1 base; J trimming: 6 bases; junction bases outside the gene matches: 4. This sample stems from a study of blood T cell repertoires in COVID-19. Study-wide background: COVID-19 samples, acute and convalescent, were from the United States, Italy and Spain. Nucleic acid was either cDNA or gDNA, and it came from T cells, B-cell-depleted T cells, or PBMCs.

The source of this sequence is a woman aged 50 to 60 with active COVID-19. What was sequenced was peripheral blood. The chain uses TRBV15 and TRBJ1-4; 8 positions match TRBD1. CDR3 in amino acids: CATSRGQGLYEKLFF. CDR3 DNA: TGTGCCACCAGCAGAGGACAGGGGCTTTATGAAAAACTGTTTTTT.